This T cell receptor beta chain came from a study of blood T cells in healthy people across ages. Background on the study: Roughly one uniquely barcoded beta molecule per two T cells was captured. Study findings and constraints: It was held that the diversity estimates obtained from one million T cells were underestimates.

Next came a second PCR, run for about 7 to 12 cycles, which used a sample-barcoded 5' primer along with a J-beta primer mix. A single record per CDR3 protein comes from TCRdb applying MiXCR to the 5' RACE reads. The profile covers 1.4 million or so distinct CDR3 sequences, with approximately 43% appearing a single time and about 4% taken by the ten largest. Deletions cut 5 bases from V and 13 bases from J, with 18 bases between. Germline-derived CDR1 and CDR2 are MDHEN and SYDVKM. This CDR3 is built from 13 residues. Each donor supplied around 10 milliliters of peripheral blood. About this clonotype: Its antigen is still unknown. A read error is possible here, since a much larger clone lies one base away.

The sequence came from a woman in her late teens or twenties in good health. The rearrangement uses TRBV28 and TRBJ2-1, with D perhaps matching TRBD1 (5 bases). Specimen: blood. CDR3: CASSTGAQETQFF. CDR3 coding DNA: TGTGCCAGCAGTACAGGTGCACAAGAGACCCAGTTCTTC.